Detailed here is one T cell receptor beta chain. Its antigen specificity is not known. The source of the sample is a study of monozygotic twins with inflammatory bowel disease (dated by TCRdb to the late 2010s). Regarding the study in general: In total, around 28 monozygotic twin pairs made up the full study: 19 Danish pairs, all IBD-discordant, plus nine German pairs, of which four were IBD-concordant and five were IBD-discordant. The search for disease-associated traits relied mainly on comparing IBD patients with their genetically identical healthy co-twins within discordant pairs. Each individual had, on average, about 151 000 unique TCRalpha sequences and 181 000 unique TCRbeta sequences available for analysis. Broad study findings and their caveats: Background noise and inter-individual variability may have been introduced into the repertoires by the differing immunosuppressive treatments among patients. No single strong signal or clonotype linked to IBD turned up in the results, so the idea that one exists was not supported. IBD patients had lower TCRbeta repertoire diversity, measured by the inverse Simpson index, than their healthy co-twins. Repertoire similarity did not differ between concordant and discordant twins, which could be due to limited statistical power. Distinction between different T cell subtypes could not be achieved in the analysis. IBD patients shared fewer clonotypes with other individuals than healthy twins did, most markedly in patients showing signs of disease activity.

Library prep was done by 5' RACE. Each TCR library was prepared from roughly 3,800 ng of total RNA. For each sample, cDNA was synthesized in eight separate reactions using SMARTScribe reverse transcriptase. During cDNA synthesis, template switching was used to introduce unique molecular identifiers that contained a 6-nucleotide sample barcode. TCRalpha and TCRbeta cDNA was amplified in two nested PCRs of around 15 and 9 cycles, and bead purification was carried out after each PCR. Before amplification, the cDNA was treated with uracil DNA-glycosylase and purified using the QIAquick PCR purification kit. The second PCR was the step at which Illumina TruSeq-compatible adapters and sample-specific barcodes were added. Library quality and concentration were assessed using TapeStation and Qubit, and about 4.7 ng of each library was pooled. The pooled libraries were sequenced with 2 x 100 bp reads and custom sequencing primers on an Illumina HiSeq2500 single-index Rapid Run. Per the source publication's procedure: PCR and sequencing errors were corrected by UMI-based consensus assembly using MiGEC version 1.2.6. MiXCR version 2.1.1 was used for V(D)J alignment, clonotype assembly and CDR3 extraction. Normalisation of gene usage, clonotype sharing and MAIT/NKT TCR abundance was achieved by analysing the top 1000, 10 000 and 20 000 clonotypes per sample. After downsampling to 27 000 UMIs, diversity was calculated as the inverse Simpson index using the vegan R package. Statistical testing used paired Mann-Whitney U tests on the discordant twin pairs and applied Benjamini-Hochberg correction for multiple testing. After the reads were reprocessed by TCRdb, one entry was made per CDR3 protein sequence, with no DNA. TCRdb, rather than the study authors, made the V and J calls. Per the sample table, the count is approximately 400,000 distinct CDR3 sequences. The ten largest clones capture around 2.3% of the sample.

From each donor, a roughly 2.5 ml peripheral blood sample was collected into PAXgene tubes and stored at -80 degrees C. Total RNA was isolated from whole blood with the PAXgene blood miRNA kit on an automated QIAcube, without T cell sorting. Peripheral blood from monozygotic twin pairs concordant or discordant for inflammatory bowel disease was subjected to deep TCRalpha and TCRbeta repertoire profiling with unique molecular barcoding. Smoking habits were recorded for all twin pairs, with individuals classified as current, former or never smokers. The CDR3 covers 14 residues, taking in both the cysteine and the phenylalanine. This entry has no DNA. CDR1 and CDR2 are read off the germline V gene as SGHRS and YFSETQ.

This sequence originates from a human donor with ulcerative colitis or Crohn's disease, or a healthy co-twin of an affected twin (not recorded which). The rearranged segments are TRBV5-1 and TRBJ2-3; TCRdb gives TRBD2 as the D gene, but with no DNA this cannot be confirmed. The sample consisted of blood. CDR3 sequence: CASTRAGRTDTQYF.